This TCR beta chain derives from a study of OX40 agonist ivuxolimab in advanced cancers. In the study overall: Patients receiving dose escalation had hepatocellular carcinoma, melanoma, renal cell or head and neck cancer.

Sequenced by immunoSEQ multiplex PCR; TCRdb stores in-frame clones only, minus some. The table includes 80,000 or so clones, approximately 84% detected once. Deletions cut 6 bases from V and 6 bases from J, with 14 bases between. CDR3 size: 14 residues. In germline, CDR1 is LNHDA, CDR2 SQIVND (reference sequence). This receptor was identified in an adult with an advanced solid tumor such as melanoma, head and neck, liver or kidney cancer. The chain couples TRBV19 to TRBJ2-2, with D tentatively TRBD1 or TRBD2 (6 bases each). Specimen: CD4+ or CD8+ T cells sorted from blood, collected in a trial of the OX40 agonist ivuxolimab. CDR3: CASSWGAGAGELFF. CDR3 nucleotides: TGTGCCAGTAGCTGGGGGGCGGGCGCCGGGGAGCTGTTTTTT.